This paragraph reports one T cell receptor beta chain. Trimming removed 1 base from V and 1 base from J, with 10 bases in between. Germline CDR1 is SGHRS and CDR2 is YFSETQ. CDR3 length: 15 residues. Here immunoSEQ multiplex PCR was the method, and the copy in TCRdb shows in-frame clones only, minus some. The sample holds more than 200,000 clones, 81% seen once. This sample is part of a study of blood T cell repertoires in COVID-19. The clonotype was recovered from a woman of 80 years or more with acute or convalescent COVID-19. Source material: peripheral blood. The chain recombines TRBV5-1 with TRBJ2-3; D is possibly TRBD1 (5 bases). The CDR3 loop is CASSLQGDRTDTQYF. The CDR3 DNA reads TGCGCCAGCAGCTTGCAAGGGGATCGCACAGATACGCAGTATTTT.